Below, one T cell receptor beta chain is given with its context. CD8 cells regarded as naive lacked CD45RO, were positively chosen for CCR7, and omitted terminally differentiated effector memory CD45RA+ cells. The sample originates from a study of shared clonotypes between healthy human individuals. Looking at the study overall: Each donor's CD4 naive and CD4 memory cells filled three plates apiece, CD8 naive two, and CD8 memory one.

There are 13 residues in the CDR3. The V and J ends lost 0 bases and 10 bases respectively, with 11 bases between them. Looked up from germline, CDR1 is SGHDT and CDR2 is YYEEEE. Libraries were prepared by immunoSEQ multiplex PCR; TCRdb keeps only in-frame clonotypes and omits some of them. The data show about 650,000 clones, about 95% seen once. This receptor was taken from a woman aged 25 to 39 in good health. The sequenced material came from naive CD8+ T cells sorted from blood. J is TRBJ2-1 and V is TRBV5-6; no definite D call. CDR3 DNA sequence: TGTGCCAGCAGCTTGGATGCCCCACCGGAGCAGTTCTTC. Its translation: CASSLDAPPEQFF.